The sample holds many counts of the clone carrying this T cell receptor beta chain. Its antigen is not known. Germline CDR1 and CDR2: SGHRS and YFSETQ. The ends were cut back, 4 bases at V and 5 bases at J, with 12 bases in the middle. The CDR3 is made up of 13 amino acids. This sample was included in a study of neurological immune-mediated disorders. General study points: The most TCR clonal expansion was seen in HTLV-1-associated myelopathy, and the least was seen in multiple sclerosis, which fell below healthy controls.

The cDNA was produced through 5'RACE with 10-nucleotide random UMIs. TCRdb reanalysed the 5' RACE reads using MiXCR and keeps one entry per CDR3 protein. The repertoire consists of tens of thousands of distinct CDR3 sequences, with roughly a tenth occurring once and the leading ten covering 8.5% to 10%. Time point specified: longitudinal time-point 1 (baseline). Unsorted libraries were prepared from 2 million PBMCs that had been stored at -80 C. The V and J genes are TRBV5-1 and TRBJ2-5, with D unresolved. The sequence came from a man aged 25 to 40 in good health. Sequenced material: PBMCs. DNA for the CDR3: TGCGCCAGCAGCGCTGGCCTAGGGGAGACCCAGTACTTC. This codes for CASSAGLGETQYF.